This TCR beta chain is from a study of blood T cell repertoires in COVID-19. This CDR3 has 16 amino acids. V shed 3 bases, J shed 4 bases, and the junction held 10 bases outside the gene matches. Per germline, CDR1 MGHDK and CDR2 SYGVNS. Original methodology: Amplification with reference gene primers provided the estimates of nucleated cell counts. Assay: immunoSEQ multiplex PCR; the TCRdb copy retains only in-frame clones and omits some. V and J calls plus clone size are reproduced from that table; the DNA served to infer D and trimming. The data show 150,000 to 200,000 clones, with over 75% seen just once and roughly 2.5% held by the top ten.

This TCR derives from a man aged 40-49 years with active or convalescent COVID-19. The J gene is TRBJ1-2, the V gene TRBV25-1; 8 bases map to TRBD1. The sample taken for sequencing was peripheral blood. The CDR3 loop reads CASSDSIQGAGYGYTF. CDR3 DNA sequence: TGTGCCAGCAGTGACTCCATCCAGGGGGCGGGCTATGGCTACACCTTC.